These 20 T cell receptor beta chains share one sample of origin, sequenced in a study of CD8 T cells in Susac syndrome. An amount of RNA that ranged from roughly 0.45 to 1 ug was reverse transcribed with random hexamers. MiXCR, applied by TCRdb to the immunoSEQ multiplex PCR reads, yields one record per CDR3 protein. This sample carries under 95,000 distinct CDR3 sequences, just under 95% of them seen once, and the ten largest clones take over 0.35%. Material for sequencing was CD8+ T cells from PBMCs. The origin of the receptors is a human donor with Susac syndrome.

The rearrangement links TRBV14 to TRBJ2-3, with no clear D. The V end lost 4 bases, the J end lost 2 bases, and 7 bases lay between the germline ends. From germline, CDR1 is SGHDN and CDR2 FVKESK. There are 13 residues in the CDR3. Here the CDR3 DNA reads TGTGCCAGCAGCCCCCTCTTCACAGATACGCAGTATTTT. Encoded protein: CASSPLFTDTQYF. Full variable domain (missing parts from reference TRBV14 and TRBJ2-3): EAGVTQFPSHSVIEKGQTVTLRCDPISGHDNLYWYRRVMGKEIKFLLHFVKESKQDESGMPNNRFLAERTGGTYSTLKVQPAELEDSGVYFCASSPLFTDTQYFGPGTRLTVL.

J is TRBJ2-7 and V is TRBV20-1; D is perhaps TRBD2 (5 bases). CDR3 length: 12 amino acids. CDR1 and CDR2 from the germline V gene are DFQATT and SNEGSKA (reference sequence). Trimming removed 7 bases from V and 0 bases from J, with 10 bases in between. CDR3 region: CSVRGSSYEQYF. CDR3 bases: TGCAGTGTTCGGGGATCCTCCTACGAGCAGTACTTC.

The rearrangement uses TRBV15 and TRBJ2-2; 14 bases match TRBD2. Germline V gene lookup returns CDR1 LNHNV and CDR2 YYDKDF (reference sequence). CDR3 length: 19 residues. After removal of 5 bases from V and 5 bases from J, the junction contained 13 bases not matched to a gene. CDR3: CATSRQGLAGATGTGELFF. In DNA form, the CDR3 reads TGTGCCACCAGCCGACAGGGACTAGCGGGAGCCACCGGAACCGGGGAGCTGTTTTTT.

DNA for the CDR3: TGTGCCAGCACCAAGCCGGGCTCCTTGCCGGGCGATGAGCAGTTCTTC. Its translation: CASTKPGSLPGDEQFF. The V call is TRBV27, the J call TRBJ2-1; no firm D call. The germline V and J ends were trimmed by 7 bases and 8 bases, with 24 bases remaining between them. Germline V gene sequence: CDR1 MNHEY, CDR2 SMNVEV (reference sequence). The CDR3 loop spans 16 amino acids.

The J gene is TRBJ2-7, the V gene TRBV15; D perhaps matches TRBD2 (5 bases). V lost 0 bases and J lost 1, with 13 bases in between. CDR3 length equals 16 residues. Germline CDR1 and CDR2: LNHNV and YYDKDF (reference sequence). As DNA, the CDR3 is TGTGCCACCAGCAGAGATACCCGGGAACTTTCCTACGAGCAGTACTTC. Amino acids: CATSRDTRELSYEQYF.

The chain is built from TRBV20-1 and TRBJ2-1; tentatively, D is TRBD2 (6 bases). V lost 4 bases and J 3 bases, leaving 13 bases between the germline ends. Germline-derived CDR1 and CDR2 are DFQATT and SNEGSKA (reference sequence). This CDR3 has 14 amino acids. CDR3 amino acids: CSAIRDSLYNEQFF. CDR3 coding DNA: TGCAGTGCTATCCGGGACTCCCTCTACAATGAGCAGTTCTTC.

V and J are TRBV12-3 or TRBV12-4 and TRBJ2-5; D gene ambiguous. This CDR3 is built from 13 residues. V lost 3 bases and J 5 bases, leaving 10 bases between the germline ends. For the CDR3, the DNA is TGTGCCAGCAGTTTTGGGCCACGGGAGACCCAGTACTTC. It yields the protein CASSFGPRETQYF.

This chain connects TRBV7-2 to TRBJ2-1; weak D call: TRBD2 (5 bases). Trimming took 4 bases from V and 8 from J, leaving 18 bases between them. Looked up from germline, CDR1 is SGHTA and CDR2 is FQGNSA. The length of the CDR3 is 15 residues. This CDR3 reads CASSSPHGVGDEQFF. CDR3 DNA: TGTGCCAGCAGCTCCCCCCACGGGGTGGGCGATGAGCAGTTCTTC.

The CDR3 loop is CASLSGTNSYEQYF. For the CDR3, the DNA is TGTGCCAGTCTGAGCGGGACGAACTCCTACGAGCAGTACTTC. The J gene is TRBJ2-7, the V gene TRBV2; 7 bases fit TRBD2. V gave up 9 bases and J gave up 0 bases; unmatched junction bases: 8. Germline V gene lookup returns CDR1 SNHLY and CDR2 FYNNEI. This CDR3 has 14 amino acids.

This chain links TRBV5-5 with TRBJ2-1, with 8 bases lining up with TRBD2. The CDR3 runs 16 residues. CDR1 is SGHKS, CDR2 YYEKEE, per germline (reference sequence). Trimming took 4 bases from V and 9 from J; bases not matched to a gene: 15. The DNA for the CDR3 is TGTGCCAGCAGCCTAAATGCGGGAGGAACATCCGGTGAGCAGTTCTTC. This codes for CASSLNAGGTSGEQFF.

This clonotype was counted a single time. The CDR3 nucleotides are TGTGCCACCAGCGGGCATAGCTCCTACGAGCAGTACTTC. It is translated as CATSGHSSYEQYF. The chain recombines TRBV15 with TRBJ2-7, with D unresolved. V was cut by 5 bases and J by 0 bases, with 8 bases left in between. From germline, CDR1 is LNHNV and CDR2 YYDKDF (reference sequence). This CDR3 spans 13 amino acids.

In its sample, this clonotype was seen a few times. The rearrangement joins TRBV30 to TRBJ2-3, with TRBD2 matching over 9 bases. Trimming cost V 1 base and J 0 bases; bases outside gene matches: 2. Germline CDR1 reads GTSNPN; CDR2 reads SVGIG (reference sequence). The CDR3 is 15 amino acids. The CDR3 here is CAWSAGTSSTDTQYF. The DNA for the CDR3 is TGTGCCTGGAGTGCCGGGACTAGCAGCACAGATACGCAGTATTTT.

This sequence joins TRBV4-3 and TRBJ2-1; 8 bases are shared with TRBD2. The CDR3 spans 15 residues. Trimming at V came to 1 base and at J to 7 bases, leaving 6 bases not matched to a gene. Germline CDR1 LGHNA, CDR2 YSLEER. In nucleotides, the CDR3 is TGCGCCAGCAGCCAAGCGGGAGGGAGAGGGAATGAGCAGTTCTTC. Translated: CASSQAGGRGNEQFF.

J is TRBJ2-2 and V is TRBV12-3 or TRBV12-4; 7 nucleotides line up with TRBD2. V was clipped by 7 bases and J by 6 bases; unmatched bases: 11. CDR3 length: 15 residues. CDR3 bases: TGTGCCAGCACCTTGGGGGGGTCGGGGGCCGGGGAGCTGTTTTTT. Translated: CASTLGGSGAGELFF.

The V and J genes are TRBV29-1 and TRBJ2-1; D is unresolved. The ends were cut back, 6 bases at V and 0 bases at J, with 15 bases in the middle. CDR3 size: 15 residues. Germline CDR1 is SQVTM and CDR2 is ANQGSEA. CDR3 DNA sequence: TGCAGCGTAAACCCCCAGCCAAGCTCCTACAATGAGCAGTTCTTC. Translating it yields CSVNPQPSSYNEQFF.

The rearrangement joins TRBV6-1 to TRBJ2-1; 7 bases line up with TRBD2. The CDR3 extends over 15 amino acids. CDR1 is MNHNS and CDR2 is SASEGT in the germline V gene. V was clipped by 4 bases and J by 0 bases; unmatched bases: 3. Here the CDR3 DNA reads TGTGCCAGCAGTGTCGAGCGGGACTCCTACAATGAGCAGTTCTTC. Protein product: CASSVERDSYNEQFF.

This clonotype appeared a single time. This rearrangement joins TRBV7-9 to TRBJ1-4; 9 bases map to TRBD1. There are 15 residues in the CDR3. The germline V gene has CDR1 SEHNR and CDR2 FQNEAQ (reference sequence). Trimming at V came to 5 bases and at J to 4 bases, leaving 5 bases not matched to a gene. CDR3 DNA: TGTGCCAGCAGCCCTACAGGGGGCATTAATGAAAAACTGTTTTTT. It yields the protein CASSPTGGINEKLFF.

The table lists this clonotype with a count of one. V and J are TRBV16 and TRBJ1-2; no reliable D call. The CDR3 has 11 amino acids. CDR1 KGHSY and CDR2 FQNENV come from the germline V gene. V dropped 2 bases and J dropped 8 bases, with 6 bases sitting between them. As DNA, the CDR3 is TGTGCCAGCAGCCAAGATGGCGGCTACACCTTC. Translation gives CASSQDGGYTF.

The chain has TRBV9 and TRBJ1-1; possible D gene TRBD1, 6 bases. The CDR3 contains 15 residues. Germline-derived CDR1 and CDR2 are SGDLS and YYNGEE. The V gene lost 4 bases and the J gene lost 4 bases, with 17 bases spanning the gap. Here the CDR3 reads CASSPSTGPGTEAFF. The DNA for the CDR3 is TGTGCCAGCAGCCCGTCGACAGGTCCGGGCACTGAAGCTTTCTTT.

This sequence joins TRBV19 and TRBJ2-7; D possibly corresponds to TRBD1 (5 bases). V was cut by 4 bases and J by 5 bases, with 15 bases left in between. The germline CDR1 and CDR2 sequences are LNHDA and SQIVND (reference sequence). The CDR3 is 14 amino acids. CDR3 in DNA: TGTGCCAGTAGTACCGCCCCAGGGAACCACGAGCAGTACTTC. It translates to CASSTAPGNHEQYF.